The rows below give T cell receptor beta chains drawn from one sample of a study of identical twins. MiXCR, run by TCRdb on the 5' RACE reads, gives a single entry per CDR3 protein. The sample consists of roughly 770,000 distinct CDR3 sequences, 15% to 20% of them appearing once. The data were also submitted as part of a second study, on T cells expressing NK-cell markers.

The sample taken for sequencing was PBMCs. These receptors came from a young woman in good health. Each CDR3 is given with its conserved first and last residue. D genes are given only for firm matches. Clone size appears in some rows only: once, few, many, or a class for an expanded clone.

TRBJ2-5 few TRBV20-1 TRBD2 TGCAGTGCTACCAGAGCGGGGCAAGAGACCCAGTACTTC CSATRAGQETQYF
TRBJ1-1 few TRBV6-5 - TGTGCCAGCAGATTAACATCCGTCTCCACTGAAGCTTTCTTT CASRLTSVSTEAFF
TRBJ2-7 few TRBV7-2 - TGTGCCAGCAGCTTAGTGGCGCTTCGAAAGTCCTACGAGCAGTACTTC CASSLVALRKSYEQYF
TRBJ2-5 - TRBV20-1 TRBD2 TGCAGTGCTAGCTTGTTACAGGGTAGCGGGGTCGCCGGGGAGACCCAGTACTTC CSASLLQGSGVAGETQYF
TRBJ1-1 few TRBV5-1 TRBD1 TGCGCCAGCAGGACCCCGGGACAGGGGGTTGGGGACACTGAAGCTTTCTTT CASRTPGQGVGDTEAFF
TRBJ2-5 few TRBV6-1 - TGTGCCAGCAAACAGGCTCGGATCTTCCACGAGACCCAGTACTTC CASKQARIFHETQYF
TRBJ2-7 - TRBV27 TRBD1 TGTGCCAGCAGACCTGGGACAGGGGGCCACGAGCAGTACTTC CASRPGTGGHEQYF
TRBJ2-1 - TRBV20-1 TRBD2 TGCTGTGCTAGGGGGCCTAGCGGGGCCTCCTACAATGAGCAGTTCTTC CCARGPSGASYNEQFF
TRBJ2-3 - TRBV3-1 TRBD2 TGTGCCAGCAGCCAGCCCTCACGGGGGCTAGCGGGAAGGACTGACTGGGATACGCAGTATTTT CASSQPSRGLAGRTDWDTQYF
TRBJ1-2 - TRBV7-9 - TGTGCCAGCAGCCGCCGGGCACGGGACATGCACATAGGCTACACCTTC CASSRRARDMHIGYTF
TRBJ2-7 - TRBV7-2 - TGTGCCAGCAGCTTAGTATTAGAAACCTACGAGCAGTACTTC CASSLVLETYEQYF
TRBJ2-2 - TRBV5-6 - TGTGCCAGCAGCCTAAGTTACGGGGGGCTCACCGGGGAGCTGTTTTTT CASSLSYGGLTGELFF
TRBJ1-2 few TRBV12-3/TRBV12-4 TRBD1 TGTGCCAGCAGTCTGGACAGGGGTTGGTATGGCTACACCTTC CASSLDRGWYGYTF
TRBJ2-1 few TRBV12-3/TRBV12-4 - TGTGCCAGCAGTTTACGTGGGAAAGGTGATGAGCAGTTCTTC CASSLRGKGDEQFF
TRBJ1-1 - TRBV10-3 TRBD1 TGTGCCACCCATAGGACAGGAGAGGACACTGAAGCTTTCTTT CATHRTGEDTEAFF
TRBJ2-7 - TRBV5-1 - TGCGCCAGCAGCTTGAATCACTACGAGCAGTACTTC CASSLNHYEQYF
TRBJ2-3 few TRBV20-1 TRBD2 TGCAGTGCTGCCAGACTAGCGTCAACGCAGTATTTT CSAARLASTQYF
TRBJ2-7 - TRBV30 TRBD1 TGTGCCTGGAGTGTGGGACAGGGGGCTTACGAGCAGTACTTC CAWSVGQGAYEQYF
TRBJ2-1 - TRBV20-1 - TGCAGTGCGTGGGCCGCTCACAATGAGCAGTTCTTC CSAWAAHNEQFF
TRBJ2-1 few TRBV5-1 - TGCGCCAGCAGAGCGACTGGGGGCATCAATGAGCAGTTCTTC CASRATGGINEQFF
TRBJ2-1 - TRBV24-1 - TGTGCCACCAGAGGAGCGTCCTACAATGAGCAGTTCTTC CATRGASYNEQFF
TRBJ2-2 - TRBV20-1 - TGCAGTGCTAGGTCAGCGGGGAACACCGGGGAGCTGTTTTTT CSARSAGNTGELFF
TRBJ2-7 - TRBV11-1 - TGTGCCAGCAGCCTCGCCAGGGAGTACGAGCAGTACTTC CASSLAREYEQYF
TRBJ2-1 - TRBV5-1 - TGCGCCAGCAGCCGGGGCGTGGGCATGGAGCAGTTCTTC CASSRGVGMEQFF
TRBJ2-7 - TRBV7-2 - TGTGCCAGCAGGCTCGGGCCTAAGCTTTACGAGCAGTACTTC CASRLGPKLYEQYF
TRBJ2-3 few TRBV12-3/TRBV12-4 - TGTGCCAGCAGTTTATGGGGGTCAGATACGCAGTATTTT CASSLWGSDTQYF
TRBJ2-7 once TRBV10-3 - TGTGCCATCAAAATACAGCTCGACTCGGGCGAGCAGTACTTC CAIKIQLDSGEQYF
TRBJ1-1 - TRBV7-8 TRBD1 TGTGCCAGCAGCTTAGAGGGACAGGGACGCACTGAAGCTTTCTTT CASSLEGQGRTEAFF
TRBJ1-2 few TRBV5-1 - TGCGCCAGCAGCTTGATGGAAGGGTGGTATGGCTACACCTTC CASSLMEGWYGYTF
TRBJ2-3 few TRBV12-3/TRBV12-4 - TGTGCCAGCAATCGAGGGGGACCCAGGGCAGATACGCAGTATTTT CASNRGGPRADTQYF
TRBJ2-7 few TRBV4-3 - TGCGCCAGCAGCCTTGGCCGAACTTTGAGCTCCTACGAGCAGTACTTC CASSLGRTLSSYEQYF
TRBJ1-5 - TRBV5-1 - TGCGCCAGCAGCCAATCCACAGATCAGCCCCAGCATTTT CASSQSTDQPQHF
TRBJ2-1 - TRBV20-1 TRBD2 TGCAGTGCTAGCTTCTTGTCTAGCGGGAGGTTAAATGAGCAGTTCTTC CSASFLSSGRLNEQFF
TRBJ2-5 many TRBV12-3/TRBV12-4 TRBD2 TGTGCCAGCAGTGCCGGACTAGCGGGAGGACGAGAGACCCAGTACTTC CASSAGLAGGRETQYF
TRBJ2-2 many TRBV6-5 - TGTGCCAGCAGTTACTCAGGGCGGAACACCGGGGAGCTGTTTTTT CASSYSGRNTGELFF
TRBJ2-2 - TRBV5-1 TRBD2 TGCGCCAGCAGCTCCGGGACTAGAAACACCGGGGAGCTGTTTTTT CASSSGTRNTGELFF
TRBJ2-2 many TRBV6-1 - TGTGCCAGCAGCCCGCGGGTGACCGGGGAGCTGTTTTTT CASSPRVTGELFF
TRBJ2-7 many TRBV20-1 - TGCAGTGCAGTCGGGCGGATGAGCTCCTACGAGCAGTACTTC CSAVGRMSSYEQYF
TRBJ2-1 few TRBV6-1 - TGTGCCAGCAGTGAATCTACTACAGGAAGTTTTGAGCAGTTCTTC CASSESTTGSFEQFF